The 4 T cell receptor beta chains given below trace back to one sample, sequenced in a study of cytomegalovirus exposure and HLA in healthy donors. Clones were read by immunoSEQ multiplex PCR, and TCRdb kept only the in-frame ones, dropping some. The repertoire holds fewer than 400,000 clones, with 70% to 90% as singletons. Source material: PBMCs. These receptors originate from a man younger than 45 in good health and CMV-seronegative.

The chain recombines TRBV7-9 with TRBJ1-1; 9 nucleotides line up with TRBD1. Trimming removed 5 bases from V and 2 bases from J; junction bases left unmatched: 6. Germline V lookup: CDR1 SEHNR, CDR2 FQNEAQ (reference sequence). This CDR3 region has 15 residues. The CDR3 nucleotides are TGTGCCAGCAGCGGGGGACAGGGTCTCAACACTGAAGCTTTCTTT. Encoded protein: CASSGGQGLNTEAFF.

The CDR3 spells CASSLSGSGELFF. The DNA of the CDR3 is TGTGCCAGCAGCTTATCAGGATCCGGGGAGCTGTTTTTT. The chain couples TRBV7-9 to TRBJ2-2; D uncertain. V gave up 2 bases and J gave up 6 bases, with 7 bases separating them. The CDR3 length is 13 residues. Germline CDR1 SEHNR, CDR2 FQNEAQ (reference sequence). Full variable domain (remainder filled in from reference TRBV7-9 and TRBJ2-2): DTGVSQNPRHKITKRGQNVTFRCDPISEHNRLYWYRQTLGQGPEFLTYFQNEAQLEKSRLLSDRFSAERPKGSFSTLEIQRTEQGDSAMYLCASSLSGSGELFFGEGSRLTVL.

The chain carries TRBV6-5 and TRBJ2-7; TRBD1 aligns across 7 bases. Germline assignment: CDR1 MNHEY and CDR2 SVGAGI. The CDR3 contains 13 residues. With 8 bases clipped from V and 3 bases from J, the junction kept 7 bases outside the gene matches. The CDR3 spells CASGHDRDYEQYF. In DNA, the CDR3 is TGTGCCAGCGGCCACGACAGGGACTACGAGCAGTACTTC.

The chain couples TRBV11-2 to TRBJ2-1; TRBD2 agrees at 8 bases. The CDR3 loop spans 15 amino acids. Trimming at V came to 4 bases and at J to 6 bases, leaving 8 bases not matched to a gene. Germline CDR1 and CDR2: SGHAT and FQNNGV. In nucleotides, the CDR3 is TGTGCCAGCAGCTCCGGGGCGGGGGGACGCAATGAGCAGTTCTTC. Its protein is CASSSGAGGRNEQFF.